The 23 T cell receptor beta chains in this list originate from one sample, sequenced in a study of cytomegalovirus exposure and HLA in healthy donors. Both 60 Vbeta primers and 13 Jbeta primers went into the PCR. The protocol was immunoSEQ multiplex PCR, while the TCRdb copy is restricted to in-frame clones and leaves out a portion. The clone table shows around 51,000 clones, with the ten largest holding 2% to 2.5%. Sequenced sample: PBMCs. The receptors come from a woman in her forties in good health and CMV-seronegative.

V gene TRBV7-9 combines with J gene TRBJ1-6; D remains unclear. The V gene's germline CDR1 is SEHNR and CDR2 FQNEAQ (reference sequence). Trimming removed 2 bases at V and 7 bases at J, with 3 bases between. This CDR3 is built from 12 residues. The CDR3 reads CASSLPNSPLHF. CDR3 DNA: TGTGCCAGCAGCTTACCGAATTCACCCCTCCACTTT.

V usage is TRBV5-5 and J usage is TRBJ1-1; unclear D gene. Trimming stripped 3 bases from V and 7 bases from J, with 7 bases between. The CDR3 extends over 11 amino acids. Looked up from germline, CDR1 is SGHKS and CDR2 is YYEKEE (reference sequence). In DNA, the CDR3 is TGTGCCAGCAGCTGGCAGGTTGAAGCTTTCTTT. Its translation: CASSWQVEAFF.

The rearrangement links TRBV27 to TRBJ1-2, with 7 bases matching TRBD1. Germline values: CDR1 MNHEY, CDR2 SMNVEV (reference sequence). V shed 4 bases and J 1 base; nucleotides not matched to a gene: 3. The length of the CDR3 is 14 residues. CDR3 loop: CASSWDSSNYGYTF. For the CDR3, the DNA is TGTGCCAGCAGTTGGGACAGCAGTAACTATGGCTACACCTTC.

The chain joins TRBV19 to TRBJ1-1; weak D call: TRBD1 (5 bases). Trimming shortened V by 8 bases and J by 2 bases, and 12 bases separated the two germline ends. The length of the CDR3 is 13 residues. The germline CDR1 and CDR2 sequences are LNHDA and SQIVND (reference sequence). The CDR3 protein is CASHRRLNTEAFF. The CDR3 coding sequence is TGTGCCAGTCACAGGAGACTCAACACTGAAGCTTTCTTT.

CDR3 protein: CASSKRGATMNTEAFF. CDR3 DNA sequence: TGTGCCAGTAGTAAAAGGGGTGCCACTATGAACACTGAAGCTTTCTTT. The chain couples TRBV19 to TRBJ1-1; the D gene is possibly TRBD1 (5 bases). The V and J ends lost 4 bases and 0 bases respectively, with 15 bases between them. Germline V gives CDR1 LNHDA, CDR2 SQIVND (reference sequence). This CDR3 is 16 amino acids long. The entire variable domain, with the rest obtained from reference TRBV19 and TRBJ1-1, is as follows: DGGITQSPKYLFRKEGQNVTLSCEQNLNHDAMYWYRQDPGQGLRLIYYSQIVNDFQKGDIAEGYSVSREKKESFPLTVTSAQKNPTAFYLCASSKRGATMNTEAFFGQGTRLTVV.

The rearrangement uses TRBV27 and TRBJ2-7; 10 nucleotides line up with TRBD2. V lost 1 base and J lost 5; bases outside the gene matches: 8. CDR3 length: 16 residues. Germline CDR1 and CDR2: MNHEY and SMNVEV (reference sequence). The CDR3 loop is CASSLFYSGGDHEQYF. CDR3 coding DNA: TGTGCCAGCAGTTTATTCTACAGCGGGGGGGACCACGAGCAGTACTTC.

The gene calls are TRBV7-2 and TRBJ1-4, with TRBD1 matching 8 bases. V was clipped by 1 base and J by 13 bases; unmatched bases: 8. This CDR3 has 14 amino acids. Germline loops: CDR1 SGHTA, CDR2 FQGNSA. DNA of the CDR3: TGTGCCAGCAGCTTAGGTCAGGGGGCCCCGACACTGTTTTTT. This codes for CASSLGQGAPTLFF.

This sequence joins TRBV15 and TRBJ2-3; 10 positions agree with TRBD2. The germline CDR1 and CDR2 sequences are LNHNV and YYDKDF (reference sequence). The CDR3 loop spans 17 amino acids. V was clipped by 5 bases and J by 10 bases; unmatched bases: 18. This CDR3 is CATSGAPSGRSTDAQYF. For the CDR3, the DNA is TGTGCCACCAGCGGAGCGCCTAGCGGGAGATCAACGGATGCGCAGTATTTT.

DNA for the CDR3: TGTGCCATCAGAACTAGCGGCACAGATACGCAGTATTTT. It translates to CAIRTSGTDTQYF. The chain joins TRBV10-3 to TRBJ2-3, with 7 bases identical to TRBD2. Germline V gives CDR1 ENHRY, CDR2 SYGVKD. This CDR3 region has 13 residues. V shed 6 bases and J 1 base; nucleotides not matched to a gene: 1.

The V and J genes are TRBV7-8 and TRBJ1-5; 7 bases match TRBD1. CDR1 and CDR2 (germline): SGHVS, FQNEAQ. The CDR3 sequence is 17 residues long. V lost 3 bases, J lost 1 base, and 9 bases stayed unmatched. The CDR3 sequence: CASSLKRGQGSNQPQHF. CDR3 nucleotides: TGTGCCAGCAGCTTGAAAAGGGGGCAGGGAAGCAATCAGCCCCAGCATTTT.

This sequence joins TRBV5-1 and TRBJ1-2; the D is unclear. Trimming shortened V by 2 bases and J by 7 bases, and 15 bases separated the two germline ends. The CDR3 has 14 amino acids. Germline CDR1 is SGHRS and CDR2 is YFSETQ. In DNA form, the CDR3 reads TGCGCCAGCAGCTTTTCCTTAGAGGCGGGTGGCTACACCTTC. As protein: CASSFSLEAGGYTF.

A word on this clone: Mismatch with germline at one junction end may stem from a read error. The chain recombines TRBV10-3 with TRBJ2-1, with 8 bases aligning to TRBD1. This CDR3 is 14 amino acids long. Germline assignment: CDR1 ENHRY and CDR2 SYGVKD. The CDR3 DNA sequence: TGTGCCTCCTTCTACGGACAGGGCGCCAATGGGCAGTTCTTC. Its protein is CASFYGQGANGQFF.

The rearrangement uses TRBV4-1 and TRBJ2-7, with TRBD1 as a possible D gene (6 bases). The CDR3 covers 15 residues. Trimming pared 1 base from V and 2 bases from J, leaving 12 bases between. CDR1 is MGHRA and CDR2 is YSYEKL in the germline V gene. This CDR3 is CASSQVGGAAYEQYF. Here the CDR3 DNA reads TGCGCCAGCAGCCAAGTTGGGGGCGCCGCCTACGAGCAGTACTTC.

The J gene is TRBJ2-7, the V gene TRBV6-1; 13 nucleotides agree with TRBD2. CDR1 and CDR2 from the germline V gene are MNHNS and SASEGT. The V gene end was trimmed by 4 bases and the J gene end by 4 bases; junction bases not matched to a gene: 1. This CDR3 region has 14 residues. The CDR3 is CASSGTSGSYEQYF. CDR3 nucleotides: TGTGCCAGCAGTGGGACTAGCGGGAGTTACGAGCAGTACTTC.

J is TRBJ1-5 and V is TRBV7-2; D uncertain. The germline V and J ends were trimmed by 4 bases and 5 bases, with 9 bases remaining between them. This CDR3 is built from 13 residues. Germline CDR1 and CDR2: SGHTA and FQGNSA. For the CDR3, the DNA is TGTGCCAGCAGCTCCCTACGGGATCAGCCCCAGCATTTT. Translation gives CASSSLRDQPQHF.

The V and J genes are TRBV15 and TRBJ1-4, with D possibly being TRBD1 (5 bases). Germline V gene sequence: CDR1 LNHNV, CDR2 YYDKDF (reference sequence). The CDR3 extends over 16 amino acids. V shed 3 bases and J shed 6 bases, with 17 bases lying between them. The CDR3 DNA reads as TGTGCCACCAGCAGTTTTCCGTTGGGGGGGGATGAAAAACTGTTTTTT. Residues: CATSSFPLGGDEKLFF.

As concerns this clone: At one end the junction does not follow the germline gene, possibly because of a read error. The chain is built from TRBV18 and TRBJ2-3; 9 bases agree with TRBD2. CDR3 length: 15 residues. Germline V gene sequence: CDR1 KGHSH, CDR2 LQKENI. The chain's CDR3 is CASSPLAGGSDKQYF. CDR3 coding DNA: TGTGCCAGCTCACCGTTGGCGGGAGGGTCGGATAAGCAGTATTTT.

The chain couples TRBV4-3 to TRBJ2-7; maybe TRBD1 (5 bases). V was cut by 0 bases and J by 7 bases, with 13 bases left in between. The length of the CDR3 is 14 residues. The germline CDR1 and CDR2 sequences are LGHNA and YSLEER. This CDR3 is CASSQEVGAREQYF. CDR3 nucleotide sequence: TGCGCCAGCAGCCAAGAGGTTGGGGCGAGGGAGCAGTACTTC.

V is TRBV28 and J is TRBJ2-1; the D is unclear. This CDR3 spans 16 amino acids. Trimming pared 4 bases from V and 0 bases from J, leaving 13 bases between. Germline-derived CDR1 and CDR2 are MDHEN and SYDVKM. The CDR3 reads CASSSPLLRSYNEQFF. The CDR3 DNA reads TGTGCCAGCAGTTCCCCACTGTTGCGCTCCTACAATGAGCAGTTCTTC.

The V call is TRBV6-6, the J call TRBJ1-5; 7 bases are a match to TRBD1. There are 14 residues in the CDR3. The ends lost 5 bases at V and 7 bases at J; junction bases unmatched: 8. From germline, CDR1 is MNHNY and CDR2 SVGAGI (reference sequence). Here the CDR3 reads CASSPTGIGQPQHF. In DNA form, the CDR3 reads TGTGCCAGCAGTCCGACAGGGATTGGGCAGCCCCAGCATTTT.

V is TRBV9 and J is TRBJ2-3; 8 nucleotides match TRBD2. The V and J ends lost 7 bases and 6 bases, in that order; junction bases with no gene match: 7. The CDR3 is 13 amino acids. Per germline, CDR1 SGDLS and CDR2 YYNGEE. The CDR3 DNA is TGTGCCAGCGCCCGGGGGGGGCGGGATACGCAGTATTTT. It codes for CASARGGRDTQYF.

The chain couples TRBV6-5 to TRBJ2-7; TRBD2 matches 7 bases. The junction had 7 bases not matched to a gene; V was cut back by 0 bases and J by 2 bases. The CDR3 covers 16 residues. CDR1 is MNHEY and CDR2 is SVGAGI in the germline V gene. The CDR3 region has the DNA TGTGCCAGCAGTTACTCCTTCTGGGGGAGGGCCTACGAGCAGTACTTC. Amino acid sequence: CASSYSFWGRAYEQYF.

The chain uses TRBV2 and TRBJ2-5; a weak D match, TRBD2 (5 bases). The CDR3 contains 15 residues. Per germline, CDR1 SNHLY and CDR2 FYNNEI. The V gene lost 6 bases and the J gene lost 5 bases, with 19 bases spanning the gap. The CDR3 loop reads CASREEVGRPETQYF. In DNA form, the CDR3 reads TGTGCCAGCAGGGAGGAAGTTGGCCGCCCGGAGACCCAGTACTTC.